This is a list of T cell receptor beta chains from one sample in a study of T cell responses to AZD1222 COVID-19 vaccine. The data were produced by immunoSEQ multiplex PCR, yet TCRdb's version contains in-frame clones alone and is incomplete. The table shows 100,000 to 140,000 clones, with around 92% occurring only once. Sequencing used peripheral blood, obtained 28 days after the second AZD1222 dose. Receptor source: an adult who received the AZD1222 COVID-19 vaccine. Both conserved end residues are part of each CDR3. A D gene is named only where the DNA matches it firmly. Size is omitted from some rows. Given values are once, few, many or a class for expanded clones.

clone size: -
V gene: TRBV19
J gene: TRBJ1-1
D gene: -
CDR3 protein: CASSDMPNTEAFF
CDR3 DNA: TGTGCCAGTAGTGACATGCCGAACACTGAAGCTTTCTTT

clone size: few
V gene: TRBV19
J gene: TRBJ2-2
D gene: -
CDR3 protein: CAGKSSGTGELFF
CDR3 DNA: TGTGCCGGCAAATCCAGTGGGACCGGGGAGCTGTTTTTT

clone size: -
V gene: TRBV3-1/TRBV3-2
J gene: TRBJ2-7
D gene: -
CDR3 protein: CASSQDSRSREQYF
CDR3 DNA: TGTGCCAGCAGCCAAGATAGTAGGTCTAGGGAGCAGTACTTC

clone size: -
V gene: TRBV11-2
J gene: TRBJ1-4
D gene: -
CDR3 protein: CASSQRGEKLFF
CDR3 DNA: TGTGCCAGCAGCCAACGGGGTGAAAAACTGTTTTTT

clone size: -
V gene: TRBV27
J gene: TRBJ1-3
D gene: TRBD1
CDR3 protein: CASRDRGGNTIYF
CDR3 DNA: TGTGCCAGCAGAGACAGGGGTGGAAACACCATATATTTT

clone size: -
V gene: TRBV6-2/TRBV6-3
J gene: TRBJ2-7
D gene: TRBD2
CDR3 protein: CASSYGGTSGSRHEQYF
CDR3 DNA: TGTGCCAGCAGTTACGGCGGGACTAGCGGGAGTAGACACGAGCAGTACTTC

clone size: -
V gene: TRBV7-3
J gene: TRBJ2-1
D gene: TRBD2
CDR3 protein: CASSPLGAGGHTGNEQFF
CDR3 DNA: TGTGCCAGCAGCCCCTTAGGGGCGGGAGGACATACTGGGAATGAGCAGTTCTTC

clone size: -
V gene: TRBV7-2
J gene: TRBJ2-7
D gene: -
CDR3 protein: CASSLSGPGYEQYF
CDR3 DNA: TGTGCCAGCAGCTTATCCGGCCCAGGGTACGAGCAGTACTTC

clone size: -
V gene: TRBV21-1
J gene: TRBJ2-7
D gene: -
CDR3 protein: CASSPPSGTSQHEQYF
CDR3 DNA: TGTGCCAGCAGCCCCCCGTCCGGGACTAGCCAGCACGAGCAGTACTTC

clone size: -
V gene: TRBV28
J gene: TRBJ2-7
D gene: -
CDR3 protein: CASSLPGGQGSHEQYF
CDR3 DNA: TGTGCCAGCAGCTTGCCGGGTGGGCAGGGGAGCCACGAGCAGTACTTC